These T cell receptor beta chains were read from a single sample in a study of breast tumors, draining lymph nodes, adjacent tissues. TCRdb processed the multiplex PCR reads anew with MiXCR; each CDR3 protein has one entry. Seen here are roughly 21,000 distinct CDR3 sequences, roughly 50% observed once, and the top ten hold roughly 8%. Sample: breast tumor tissue. These receptors came from a female donor with breast cancer. Some clones in this sample may be carry-over from other donors' samples. Both conserved end residues are part of each CDR3. The D gene is left open where the match is weak. The size field is filled for only some rows; it gives once, few, many or a size class.

CDR3 protein: CATSDFSGTGECGYTF
CDR3 DNA: TGTGCCACCAGTGACTTCTCGGGGACAGGGGAATGTGGCTACACCTTC
D gene: TRBD1
J gene: TRBJ1-2
clone size: -
V gene: TRBV24-1

CDR3 protein: CASSSHQRGRGEQFF
CDR3 DNA: TGTGCCAGCAGCTCTCACCAGCGCGGTAGGGGGGAGCAGTTCTTC
D gene: -
J gene: TRBJ2-1
clone size: many
V gene: TRBV7-3

CDR3 protein: CAISGQGPQAPQHF
CDR3 DNA: TGTGCCATCAGCGGACAGGGCCCCCAGGCGCCCCAGCATTTT
D gene: TRBD1
J gene: TRBJ1-5
clone size: many
V gene: TRBV10-3

CDR3 protein: CASSQAAEANEQFF
CDR3 DNA: TGTGCCAGCAGCCAAGCTGCGGAGGCAAATGAGCAGTTCTTC
D gene: -
J gene: TRBJ2-1
clone size: medium-sized
V gene: TRBV4-2

CDR3 protein: CASSGAPSYEQYF
CDR3 DNA: TGTGCCAGCAGCGGAGCGCCATCCTACGAGCAGTACTTC
D gene: -
J gene: TRBJ2-7
clone size: medium-sized
V gene: TRBV9

CDR3 protein: CASKNPSERRRAEGQYF
CDR3 DNA: TGTGCCAGCAAAAACCCTAGTGAGCGCCGACGTGCGGAGGGGCAGTACTTC
D gene: -
J gene: TRBJ2-7
clone size: many
V gene: TRBV2

CDR3 protein: CASSPGTGGSDTQYF
CDR3 DNA: TGTGCCAGCAGCCCCGGGACAGGGGGCTCCGATACGCAGTATTTT
D gene: TRBD1
J gene: TRBJ2-3
clone size: many
V gene: TRBV11-3

CDR3 protein: CASSPGPNSPLHF
CDR3 DNA: TGCGCCAGCAGCCCCGGGCCCAATTCACCCCTCCACTTT
D gene: -
J gene: TRBJ1-6
clone size: medium-sized
V gene: TRBV4-1

CDR3 protein: CASSVQGGVQPQHF
CDR3 DNA: TGTGCCAGCAGCGTACAGGGCGGAGTTCAGCCCCAGCATTTT
D gene: -
J gene: TRBJ1-5
clone size: -
V gene: TRBV9

CDR3 protein: CSAPQLAGFQEAQYF
CDR3 DNA: TGCAGTGCTCCCCAACTAGCGGGGTTCCAAGAGGCCCAGTACTTC
D gene: TRBD2
J gene: TRBJ2-5
clone size: -
V gene: TRBV20-1

CDR3 protein: CASSRQPSYEQYF
CDR3 DNA: TGTGCCAGTAGTCGACAGCCCTCCTACGAGCAGTACTTC
D gene: -
J gene: TRBJ2-7
clone size: many
V gene: TRBV19

CDR3 protein: CASSHPQPQHF
CDR3 DNA: TGTGCCAGCAGTCACCCGCAGCCCCAGCATTTT
D gene: -
J gene: TRBJ1-5
clone size: -
V gene: TRBV6-2/TRBV6-3

CDR3 protein: CAGMVGTDTQCF
CDR3 DNA: TGTGCCGGCATGGTAGGCACAGATACGCAGTGTTTT
D gene: -
J gene: TRBJ2-3
clone size: -
V gene: TRBV5-6

CDR3 protein: CASSLDRTESPLHF
CDR3 DNA: TGTGCCAGCAGCTTAGATAGGACGGAATCACCCCTCCACTTT
D gene: -
J gene: TRBJ1-6
clone size: -
V gene: TRBV7-8

CDR3 protein: CAISPDRNNSPLHF
CDR3 DNA: TGTGCCATCAGCCCGGACCGAAATAATTCACCCCTCCACTTT
D gene: -
J gene: TRBJ1-6
clone size: few
V gene: TRBV10-3

CDR3 protein: CASSPQWAGELFF
CDR3 DNA: TGTGCCAGCAGCCCTCAGTGGGCCGGGGAGCTGTTTTTT
D gene: -
J gene: TRBJ2-2
clone size: -
V gene: TRBV7-3

CDR3 protein: CASSEDREDSPLHF
CDR3 DNA: TGTGCCAGCAGCGAAGACAGGGAGGATTCACCCCTCCACTTT
D gene: TRBD1
J gene: TRBJ1-6
clone size: -
V gene: TRBV11-3

CDR3 protein: CASSSYDGRLEQETQYF
CDR3 DNA: TGTGCCAGCAGCTCCTACGACGGACGACTAGAACAAGAGACCCAGTACTTC
D gene: -
J gene: TRBJ2-5
clone size: -
V gene: TRBV7-8

CDR3 protein: CSAEGLAGGHEQFF
CDR3 DNA: TGCAGTGCGGAAGGACTAGCGGGAGGCCATGAGCAGTTCTTC
D gene: TRBD2
J gene: TRBJ2-1
clone size: -
V gene: TRBV20-1

CDR3 protein: CASRANNEQFF
CDR3 DNA: TGTGCCAGCAGAGCTAACAATGAGCAGTTCTTC
D gene: -
J gene: TRBJ2-1
clone size: many
V gene: TRBV6-2/TRBV6-3